These T cell receptor beta chains were read from a single sample in a study of shared clonotypes between healthy human individuals. Data came from immunoSEQ multiplex PCR; TCRdb stores just in-frame clones and leaves some out. The table includes hundreds of thousands of clones, about 95% detected once. The specimen sequenced was naive CD8+ T cells sorted from blood. The receptors originated from a woman in her 30s in good health. CDR3s include the opening cysteine and the closing phenylalanine or tryptophan. The D gene is left open where the match is weak. A clone size is listed for some rows: how often the clone was seen (once, few, many), or a class if it is expanded.

D gene: .
V gene: TRBV6-5
J gene: TRBJ2-2
clone size: .
CDR3 protein: CASSYGLGNTGELFF
CDR3 DNA: TGTGCCAGCAGTTACGGGCTGGGGAACACCGGGGAGCTGTTTTTT

D gene: .
V gene: TRBV6-1
J gene: TRBJ1-1
clone size: .
CDR3 protein: CASSQFGGNTEAFF
CDR3 DNA: TGTGCCAGCAGCCAATTTGGGGGAAACACTGAAGCTTTCTTT

D gene: .
V gene: TRBV10-1
J gene: TRBJ2-1
clone size: .
CDR3 protein: CASSESTFGTIYNEQFF
CDR3 DNA: TGCGCCAGCAGTGAGTCGACTTTCGGGACCATCTACAATGAGCAGTTCTTC

D gene: .
V gene: TRBV9
J gene: TRBJ1-1
clone size: .
CDR3 protein: CASSVEGGQTEAFF
CDR3 DNA: TGTGCCAGCAGCGTAGAAGGGGGGCAGACTGAAGCTTTCTTT

D gene: .
V gene: TRBV7-9
J gene: TRBJ2-3
clone size: .
CDR3 protein: CASSLSTDTQYF
CDR3 DNA: TGTGCCAGCAGCTTGAGCACAGATACGCAGTATTTT

D gene: TRBD2
V gene: TRBV28
J gene: TRBJ2-5
clone size: .
CDR3 protein: CASSLGSGTSGTPQETQYF
CDR3 DNA: TGTGCCAGCAGTTTAGGCTCCGGGACTAGCGGGACCCCACAAGAGACCCAGTACTTC

D gene: TRBD2
V gene: TRBV7-9
J gene: TRBJ2-2
clone size: .
CDR3 protein: CASSFGGGPTGELFF
CDR3 DNA: TGTGCCAGCAGCTTTGGGGGAGGGCCGACCGGGGAGCTGTTTTTT

D gene: .
V gene: TRBV11-2
J gene: TRBJ2-7
clone size: .
CDR3 protein: CASSPVPDGHSYEQYF
CDR3 DNA: TGTGCCAGCAGCCCGGTCCCGGACGGGCACTCCTACGAGCAGTACTTC

D gene: TRBD2
V gene: TRBV6-5
J gene: TRBJ2-5
clone size: .
CDR3 protein: CASTGAGGLQETQYF
CDR3 DNA: TGTGCCAGCACGGGAGCGGGAGGGCTTCAAGAGACCCAGTACTTC

D gene: .
V gene: TRBV5-6
J gene: TRBJ2-7
clone size: .
CDR3 protein: CASSGAYEQYF
CDR3 DNA: TGTGCCAGCAGCGGTGCTTACGAGCAGTACTTC

D gene: .
V gene: TRBV5-5
J gene: TRBJ2-1
clone size: few
CDR3 protein: CASSSVYNEQFF
CDR3 DNA: TGTGCCAGCAGCAGTGTCTACAATGAGCAGTTCTTC

D gene: .
V gene: TRBV2
J gene: TRBJ2-1
clone size: once
CDR3 protein: CASREGGVNEQFF
CDR3 DNA: TGTGCCAGCAGGGAGGGGGGAGTTAATGAGCAGTTCTTC

D gene: .
V gene: TRBV7-8
J gene: TRBJ2-2
clone size: .
CDR3 protein: CASSLVGAGTGELFF
CDR3 DNA: TGTGCCAGCAGCTTAGTCGGGGCCGGCACCGGGGAGCTGTTTTTT

D gene: .
V gene: TRBV27
J gene: TRBJ2-7
clone size: once
CDR3 protein: CASSTGPWHEQYF
CDR3 DNA: TGTGCCAGCAGTACGGGACCCTGGCACGAGCAGTACTTC

D gene: .
V gene: TRBV19
J gene: TRBJ1-4
clone size: .
CDR3 protein: CASSILGLASNEKLFF
CDR3 DNA: TGTGCCAGTAGTATTCTCGGCTTGGCCTCTAATGAAAAACTGTTTTTT

D gene: .
V gene: TRBV28
J gene: TRBJ2-7
clone size: .
CDR3 protein: CASSLNRGGYGDEQYF
CDR3 DNA: TGTGCCAGCAGTTTAAATCGCGGCGGGTACGGAGACGAGCAGTACTTC

D gene: TRBD2
V gene: TRBV28
J gene: TRBJ2-2
clone size: .
CDR3 protein: CASSPYTGTSGSVMAGELFF
CDR3 DNA: TGTGCCAGCAGTCCGTACACCGGGACTAGCGGGAGCGTTATGGCCGGGGAGCTGTTTTTT

D gene: TRBD2
V gene: TRBV7-8
J gene: TRBJ2-5
clone size: once
CDR3 protein: CASSPAGGETQYF
CDR3 DNA: TGTGCCAGCAGCCCTGCCGGGGGGGAGACCCAGTACTTC

D gene: .
V gene: TRBV5-6
J gene: TRBJ1-1
clone size: .
CDR3 protein: CASSGTGLTEAFF
CDR3 DNA: TGTGCCAGCAGCGGAACAGGGTTGACTGAAGCTTTCTTT

D gene: TRBD2
V gene: TRBV13
J gene: TRBJ2-7
clone size: once
CDR3 protein: CASSLSGSYEQYF
CDR3 DNA: TGTGCCAGCAGCCTCAGCGGGAGCTACGAGCAGTACTTC

D gene: TRBD1
V gene: TRBV27
J gene: TRBJ2-7
clone size: .
CDR3 protein: CASSRRTGNYEQYF
CDR3 DNA: TGTGCCAGCAGTCGACGGACAGGGAACTACGAGCAGTACTTC

D gene: .
V gene: TRBV22-1
J gene: TRBJ2-2
clone size: .
CDR3 protein: CPGSAAPGQGNTGELFF
CDR3 DNA: TGTCCTGGGAGCGCAGCGCCGGGACAGGGGAACACCGGGGAGCTGTTTTTT

D gene: .
V gene: TRBV28
J gene: TRBJ2-1
clone size: once
CDR3 protein: CASSPDPSVANEQFF
CDR3 DNA: TGTGCCAGCAGTCCCGACCCCTCAGTCGCCAATGAGCAGTTCTTC

D gene: .
V gene: TRBV2
J gene: TRBJ1-1
clone size: .
CDR3 protein: CASSDRTGNTEAFF
CDR3 DNA: TGTGCCAGCAGTGACCGGACGGGGAACACTGAAGCTTTCTTT

D gene: .
V gene: TRBV9
J gene: TRBJ2-1
clone size: .
CDR3 protein: CASSEGGHTNNEQFF
CDR3 DNA: TGTGCCAGCAGCGAGGGGGGACACACTAACAATGAGCAGTTCTTC

D gene: .
V gene: TRBV5-1
J gene: TRBJ1-1
clone size: .
CDR3 protein: CASSFWGSEAFF
CDR3 DNA: TGCGCCAGCAGCTTTTGGGGGTCTGAAGCTTTCTTT

D gene: .
V gene: TRBV30
J gene: TRBJ1-3
clone size: once
CDR3 protein: CAWSVAASGNTIYF
CDR3 DNA: TGTGCCTGGAGTGTTGCGGCGTCTGGAAACACCATATATTTT

D gene: .
V gene: TRBV7-9
J gene: TRBJ2-1
clone size: .
CDR3 protein: CASLGGDEQFF
CDR3 DNA: TGTGCCAGCTTGGGGGGCGATGAGCAGTTCTTC

D gene: .
V gene: TRBV28
J gene: TRBJ2-7
clone size: .
CDR3 protein: CASRNGHEQYF
CDR3 DNA: TGTGCCAGCAGAAACGGCCACGAGCAGTACTTC

D gene: TRBD2
V gene: TRBV30
J gene: TRBJ2-3
clone size: .
CDR3 protein: CAWSVLNSGSPDTQYF
CDR3 DNA: TGTGCCTGGAGTGTATTGAATAGCGGGTCTCCAGATACGCAGTATTTT

D gene: .
V gene: TRBV7-9
J gene: TRBJ2-7
clone size: once
CDR3 protein: CASSLGSGRGYEQYF
CDR3 DNA: TGTGCCAGCAGCTTAGGTTCGGGTCGGGGCTACGAGCAGTACTTC

D gene: .
V gene: TRBV5-6
J gene: TRBJ2-1
clone size: .
CDR3 protein: CASSLQQNYNEQFF
CDR3 DNA: TGTGCCAGCAGCTTGCAACAGAACTACAATGAGCAGTTCTTC

D gene: .
V gene: TRBV5-4
J gene: TRBJ2-2
clone size: .
CDR3 protein: CASSLGREGNTGELFF
CDR3 DNA: TGTGCCAGCAGCTTGGGTCGGGAAGGGAACACCGGGGAGCTGTTTTTT

D gene: TRBD1
V gene: TRBV28
J gene: TRBJ1-2
clone size: once
CDR3 protein: CASSSPNLDRTPGYTF
CDR3 DNA: TGTGCCAGCAGTTCCCCCAACCTGGACAGGACGCCCGGCTACACCTTC

D gene: .
V gene: TRBV7-8
J gene: TRBJ2-7
clone size: once
CDR3 protein: CASGVTYEQYF
CDR3 DNA: TGTGCCAGCGGTGTTACCTACGAGCAGTACTTC

D gene: .
V gene: TRBV18
J gene: TRBJ2-7
clone size: .
CDR3 protein: CASSLSTGQPYEQYF
CDR3 DNA: TGTGCCAGCTCACTCTCTACTGGACAGCCCTACGAGCAGTACTTC

D gene: TRBD1
V gene: TRBV28
J gene: TRBJ2-7
clone size: .
CDR3 protein: CASRKWVGTAYEQYF
CDR3 DNA: TGTGCCAGCAGAAAATGGGTCGGGACAGCCTACGAGCAGTACTTC